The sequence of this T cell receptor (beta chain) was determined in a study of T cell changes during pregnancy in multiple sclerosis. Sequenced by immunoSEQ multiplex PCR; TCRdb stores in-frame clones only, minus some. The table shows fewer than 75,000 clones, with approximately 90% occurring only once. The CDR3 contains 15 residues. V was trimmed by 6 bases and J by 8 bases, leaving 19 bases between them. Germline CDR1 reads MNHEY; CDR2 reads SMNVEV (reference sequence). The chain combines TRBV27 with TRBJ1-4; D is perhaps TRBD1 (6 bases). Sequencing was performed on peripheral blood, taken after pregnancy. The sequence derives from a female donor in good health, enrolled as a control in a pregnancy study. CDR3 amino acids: CASRPSSYRGEKLFF. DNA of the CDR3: TGTGCCAGCAGACCCTCATCCTATAGGGGGGAAAAACTGTTTTTT.